The TCR beta chain described here comes from a study of CD8 T cells in Susac syndrome. The diagnostic criteria for definite or probable disease, as recently defined, were met by the patients with Susac syndrome. The authors reverse transcribed roughly 0.5 to 1 ug RNA with random hexamers. An immunoSEQ multiplex PCR generated amplified TCR beta CDR3 products spanning 54 Vbeta and 13 Jbeta. From the immunoSEQ multiplex PCR reads, TCRdb called clonotypes with MiXCR, one entry per CDR3 protein. The sample includes under 250,000 distinct CDR3 sequences, 85% to 95% of them seen just once. Trimming removed 0 bases at V and 3 bases at J, with 9 bases between. The CDR3 is 14 amino acids. The germline gives CDR1 MNHEY, CDR2 SVGAGI.

This TCR came from a human donor with Susac syndrome. Material for sequencing was CD4+ T cells from PBMCs. The V and J genes are TRBV6-5 and TRBJ2-7, with a weak D call TRBD2 (5 bases). CDR3 in amino acids: CASSYSPGNYEQYF. The CDR3 DNA follows: TGTGCCAGCAGTTACTCGCCGGGGAACTACGAGCAGTACTTC.